Listed here are 18 T cell receptor beta chains from one sample, sequenced in a study of T cell responses to AZD1222 COVID-19 vaccine. Sequenced by immunoSEQ multiplex PCR; TCRdb stores in-frame clones only, minus some. The sample holds under 130,000 clones; approximately 88% are singletons and the top ten take 2.5%. Sequencing was performed on peripheral blood, taken on day 0 of AZD1222 vaccination. These receptors all come from an adult in good health.

This clone has just one count. This chain connects TRBV24-1 to TRBJ2-2; 7 nucleotides agree with TRBD1. The germline gives CDR1 KGHDR, CDR2 SFDVKD. The CDR3 runs to 16 residues. The V gene end was trimmed by 5 bases and the J gene end by 0 bases; junction bases not matched to a gene: 5. The CDR3 reads CATSGDRAANTGELFF. DNA for the CDR3: TGTGCCACCAGTGGAGACAGGGCGGCGAACACCGGGGAGCTGTTTTTT.

The genes are TRBV5-1 and TRBJ2-7; no definite D call. Deletions cut 0 bases from V and 4 bases from J, with 20 bases between. CDR1 is SGHRS and CDR2 is YFSETQ in the germline V gene. The CDR3 is 17 amino acids. The CDR3 is CASSLGTVLPIGYEQYF. DNA of the CDR3: TGCGCCAGCAGCTTGGGGACCGTCCTACCCATAGGGTACGAGCAGTACTTC. The complete variable domain, with remaining parts taken from reference TRBV5-1 and TRBJ2-7, reads KAGVTQTPRYLIKTRGQQVTLSCSPISGHRSVSWYQQTPGQGLQFLFEYFSETQRNKGNFPGRFSGRQFSNSRSEMNVSTLELGDSALYLCASSLGTVLPIGYEQYFGPGTRLTVT.

The chain has TRBV6-1 and TRBJ1-4, with TRBD1 as a possible D gene (5 bases). The CDR3 is made up of 16 amino acids. Trimming took off 1 base at V and 2 bases at J, with 11 bases between the two ends. The germline gives CDR1 MNHNS, CDR2 SASEGT. DNA of the CDR3: TGTGCCAGCAGTGAAGATATCTGGGGCACTAATGAAAAACTGTTTTTT. Protein: CASSEDIWGTNEKLFF.

The rearrangement joins TRBV11-2 to TRBJ2-5, with a tentative D call TRBD2 (7 bases). This CDR3 has 14 amino acids. Between the trimmed V and J ends, which lost 8 bases and 5 bases, there was a span of 18 bases. Germline V gene lookup returns CDR1 SGHAT and CDR2 FQNNGV. CDR3 sequence: CASRRGGAGETQYF. CDR3 bases: TGTGCCAGCCGTAGGGGGGGCGCGGGGGAGACCCAGTACTTC.

The gene calls are TRBV15 and TRBJ1-2, with unresolved D. The CDR3 sequence is 14 residues long. The germline V and J ends were trimmed by 1 base and 4 bases, with 10 bases remaining between them. Germline assignment: CDR1 LNHNV and CDR2 YYDKDF (reference sequence). CDR3 sequence: CATSRAAGFYGYTF. CDR3 sequence (DNA): TGTGCCACCAGCAGAGCGGCGGGATTCTATGGCTACACCTTC.

The genes are TRBV7-2 and TRBJ2-3; D remains ambiguous. V was cut by 1 base and J by 6 bases, with 11 bases left in between. The CDR3 consists of 14 residues. The germline gives CDR1 SGHTA, CDR2 FQGNSA. CDR3 coding DNA: TGTGCCAGCAGCTTAGGACTTATGTGGGATACGCAGTATTTT. It translates to CASSLGLMWDTQYF.

The chain has TRBV6-1 and TRBJ2-7; D gene ambiguous. This CDR3 is 12 amino acids long. Germline CDR1 and CDR2: MNHNS and SASEGT. The V end lost 2 bases, the J end lost 11 bases, and 13 bases lay between the germline ends. The CDR3 sequence: CASSESFVTKYF. The CDR3 bases are TGTGCCAGCAGTGAAAGTTTCGTAACCAAGTACTTC.

This clone was counted a few times. This chain joins TRBV27 and TRBJ1-5; D unresolved. Trimming stripped 3 bases from V and 7 bases from J, with 13 bases between. The CDR3 is 14 residues long. CDR1 is MNHEY and CDR2 is SMNVEV in the germline V gene (reference sequence). This chain's CDR3 is CASSFLPPKQPQHF. The DNA for the CDR3 is TGTGCCAGCAGTTTTCTTCCCCCCAAGCAGCCCCAGCATTTT.

This chain joins TRBV7-2 and TRBJ2-5; D remains ambiguous. V lost 5 bases and J lost 2, with 9 bases in between. This CDR3 is built from 13 residues. Germline V gene sequence: CDR1 SGHTA, CDR2 FQGNSA. The CDR3 here is CASSKELQETQYF. CDR3 DNA: TGTGCCAGCAGCAAGGAACTACAAGAGACCCAGTACTTC.

The rearrangement links TRBV15 to TRBJ2-7; the D gene is possibly TRBD1 (6 bases). The CDR3 loop spans 15 amino acids. The germline V gene encodes CDR1 LNHNV and CDR2 YYDKDF (reference sequence). Trimming removed 1 base from V and 1 base from J, with 11 bases in between. Written as DNA, the CDR3 is TGTGCCACCAGCAGAGTCGGGACAACTTCCTACGAGCAGTACTTC. Encoded protein: CATSRVGTTSYEQYF.

The rearrangement joins TRBV6-5 to TRBJ1-4; no clear D gene. The CDR3 runs to 15 residues. Germline CDR1 reads MNHEY; CDR2 reads SVGAGI. V was pared by 5 bases and J by 7 bases, with 17 bases between. This chain's CDR3 is CASSTAGGMGEKLFF. As DNA, the CDR3 is TGTGCCAGCAGTACCGCCGGAGGGATGGGTGAAAAACTGTTTTTT.

This clone was picked up one time. V and J are TRBV9 and TRBJ2-1; 10 nucleotides match TRBD2. Germline lookup yields CDR1 SGDLS and CDR2 YYNGEE. Losses at the gene ends were 0 bases for V and 1 base for J; bases not matched to a gene: 10. The CDR3 covers 19 residues. The chain's CDR3 is CASSVERGLAGGSYNEQFF. Written as DNA, the CDR3 is TGTGCCAGCAGCGTAGAGAGGGGATTAGCGGGGGGTTCCTACAATGAGCAGTTCTTC.

The chain joins TRBV28 to TRBJ1-4; D is unclear. Per germline, CDR1 MDHEN and CDR2 SYDVKM. CDR3 size: 11 residues. V was trimmed by 5 bases and J by 6 bases, leaving 4 bases between them. The CDR3 DNA sequence: TGTGCCAGCAGTCCCTATGAAAAACTGTTTTTT. It encodes CASSPYEKLFF.

This clone was counted a single time. This chain uses TRBV28 with TRBJ2-1, with D perhaps matching TRBD1 or TRBD2 (6 bases each). CDR1 and CDR2 from the germline V gene are MDHEN and SYDVKM. The CDR3 runs 13 residues. Between the trimmed V and J ends, which lost 6 bases and 10 bases, there was a span of 16 bases. CDR3 loop: CASRAGGGREQFF. The CDR3 DNA follows: TGTGCCAGCAGAGCTGGAGGGGGTAGGGAGCAGTTCTTC.

The V gene is TRBV18, the J gene TRBJ2-1, with TRBD1 identical over 7 bases. The germline CDR1 and CDR2 sequences are KGHSH and LQKENI. J gave up 8 bases and V 0 bases, and 4 bases lay outside the gene matches. The CDR3 loop spans 14 amino acids. CDR3 sequence reads: CASSPPNTGDEQFF. The CDR3 DNA is TGTGCCAGCTCACCACCTAATACAGGGGATGAGCAGTTCTTC.

The chain carries TRBV7-9 and TRBJ1-2; D unclear. CDR1 SEHNR and CDR2 FQNEAQ come from the germline V gene (reference sequence). The ends were cut back, 2 bases at V and 8 bases at J, with 21 bases in the middle. This CDR3 has 16 residues. The DNA for the CDR3 is TGTGCCAGCAGCTTAAATAATCCGGTCCGGACGGGGGGCTACACCTTC. Amino acid sequence: CASSLNNPVRTGGYTF.

The chain carries TRBV19 and TRBJ2-2; 10 positions agree with TRBD1. Germline-derived CDR1 and CDR2 are LNHDA and SQIVND (reference sequence). The CDR3 loop spans 15 amino acids. The J segment lost 4 bases and the V segment lost 4 bases, leaving 3 bases of the junction unmatched. The CDR3 DNA sequence: TGTGCCAGTAGTACCGGGACAGGGGTCACCGGGGAGCTGTTTTTT. The encoded protein is CASSTGTGVTGELFF.

The V gene is TRBV4-1, the J gene TRBJ2-3; TRBD2 aligns across 9 bases. Germline V gene sequence: CDR1 MGHRA, CDR2 YSYEKL. With V trimmed by 0 bases and J by 4 bases, 8 bases remained unmatched. CDR3 length equals 17 residues. For the CDR3, the DNA is TGCGCCAGCAGCCAAGACCCCGCGGGGGGGGTGGCAGATACGCAGTATTTT. The encoded protein is CASSQDPAGGVADTQYF.